These 29 T cell receptor beta chains share one sample of origin, sequenced in a study of T-cell reconstitution after alpha-beta-depleted transplantation in children. Using unique molecular identifiers, the investigators prepared the TCRbeta library. TCRdb re-called the PCR reads with MiXCR, one entry per CDR3 protein. The sample shows some 180,000 distinct CDR3 sequences, approximately 6.9% of them seen only once. Source: PBMCs, taken before TCRalphabeta/CD19-depleted stem cell transplant. These receptors were collected from a boy younger than 10 with acute lymphoblastic leukemia, due to receive a stem cell transplant.

This clonotype was observed at least ten times. The rearrangement joins TRBV29-1 to TRBJ1-1; tentative D call: TRBD1 (5 bases). The CDR3 has 13 amino acids. Germline V lookup: CDR1 SQVTM, CDR2 ANQGSEA. The V end lost 0 bases, the J end lost 5 bases, and 10 bases lay between the germline ends. The CDR3 coding sequence is TGCAGCGTTGAAGAGGGGCGGGGGACTGAAGCTTTCTTT. Translated: CSVEEGRGTEAFF.

This clonotype was seen ten or more times. This chain connects TRBV7-9 to TRBJ1-1, with unresolved D. This CDR3 region has 14 residues. The V gene lost 1 base and the J gene lost 0 bases, with 6 bases spanning the gap. CDR1 is SEHNR, CDR2 FQNEAQ, per germline (reference sequence). This chain's CDR3 is CASSLGHMNTEAFF. CDR3 bases: TGTGCCAGCAGCTTAGGACACATGAACACTGAAGCTTTCTTT.

This clonotype was counted many times. J is TRBJ2-3 and V is TRBV27, with D perhaps assigned TRBD1 or TRBD2 (6 bases each). The V end lost 1 base, the J end lost 9 bases, and 8 bases lay between the germline ends. CDR1 and CDR2 (germline): MNHEY, SMNVEV (reference sequence). This CDR3 region has 12 residues. DNA of the CDR3: TGTGCCAGCAGTTTATTGGGGGGCACGCAGTATTTT. Amino acid sequence: CASSLLGGTQYF.

This clonotype has at least ten counts. This chain connects TRBV7-8 to TRBJ2-5, with 13 bases lining up with TRBD2. The CDR3 is 15 amino acids. From germline, CDR1 is SGHVS and CDR2 FQNEAQ. The J segment lost 5 bases and the V segment lost 6 bases, leaving 6 bases of the junction unmatched. This CDR3 reads CASRNPTSGGETQYF. CDR3 in DNA: TGTGCCAGCAGAAACCCGACTAGCGGGGGGGAGACCCAGTACTTC. Complete variable domain (other parts from reference TRBV7-8 and TRBJ2-5): GAGVSQSPRYKVAKRGQDVALRCDPISGHVSLFWYQQALGQGPEFLTYFQNEAQLDKSGLPSDRFFAERPEGSVSTLKIQRTQQEDSAVYLCASRNPTSGGETQYFGPGTRLLVL.

This clonotype was counted at least ten times. The genes are TRBV7-8 and TRBJ1-4, with unresolved D. Germline V lookup: CDR1 SGHVS, CDR2 FQNEAQ. This CDR3 is built from 14 residues. V shed 4 bases and J shed 8 bases, with 14 bases lying between them. The CDR3 DNA reads TGTGCCAGCAGCTCGGCGGGCGGGAGCGAAAAACTGTTTTTT. As protein: CASSSAGGSEKLFF. The variable domain in full, completed from reference TRBV7-8 and TRBJ1-4, reads GAGVSQSPRYKVAKRGQDVALRCDPISGHVSLFWYQQALGQGPEFLTYFQNEAQLDKSGLPSDRFFAERPEGSVSTLKIQRTQQEDSAVYLCASSSAGGSEKLFFGSGTQLSVL.

Many counts were recorded for this clonotype. The rearrangement joins TRBV6-1 to TRBJ2-1; 11 nucleotides match TRBD2. The CDR3 covers 15 residues. CDR1 is MNHNS, CDR2 SASEGT, per germline. V gave up 4 bases and J gave up 10 bases; unmatched junction bases: 9. CDR3 nucleotides: TGTGCCAGCAGTGCGACTAGCGGGGTCAGTATGGAGCAGTTCTTC. This encodes CASSATSGVSMEQFF.

This clonotype was recorded many times. Written as DNA, the CDR3 is TGTGCCAGCAGAAGGCCGACCGGGATGAACACTGAAGCTTTCTTT. It codes for CASRRPTGMNTEAFF. The chain carries TRBV11-2 and TRBJ1-1, with D unresolved. Trimming stripped 6 bases from V and 0 bases from J, with 14 bases between. This CDR3 comprises 15 residues. Per the germline V gene, CDR1 is SGHAT and CDR2 is FQNNGV.

This clonotype was detected many times. This rearrangement joins TRBV7-2 to TRBJ2-7, with a tentative D call TRBD1 (5 bases). The CDR3 covers 15 residues. Germline V gives CDR1 SGHTA, CDR2 FQGNSA. The V and J ends lost 1 base and 4 bases respectively, with 14 bases between them. This chain's CDR3 is CASSLGPGPGYEQYF. CDR3 nucleotide sequence: TGTGCCAGCAGCTTAGGGCCTGGTCCAGGGTACGAGCAGTACTTC.

This clonotype was seen many times. The CDR3 here is CASSPADRFLEQYF. DNA of the CDR3: TGTGCCAGCAGCCCGGCGGACAGATTCCTCGAGCAGTACTTC. The chain has TRBV27 and TRBJ2-7; tentative D call: TRBD1 (6 bases). Germline CDR1 reads MNHEY; CDR2 reads SMNVEV (reference sequence). This CDR3 is built from 14 residues. The V gene lost 6 bases and the J gene lost 6 bases, with 18 bases spanning the gap.

This clonotype was counted at least ten times. This chain joins TRBV11-2 and TRBJ2-1; D is ambiguous. The CDR3 contains 16 residues. Germline values: CDR1 SGHAT, CDR2 FQNNGV. V gave up 0 bases and J gave up 0 bases, with 9 bases separating them. CDR3 region: CASSLDLESSYNEQFF. The CDR3 coding sequence is TGTGCCAGCAGCTTAGATCTGGAAAGCTCCTACAATGAGCAGTTCTTC. Full variable domain (outside the CDR3, taken from reference TRBV11-2 and TRBJ2-1): EAGVAQSPRYKIIEKRQSVAFWCNPISGHATLYWYQQILGQGPKLLIQFQNNGVVDDSQLPKDRFSAERLKGVDSTLKIQPAKLEDSAVYLCASSLDLESSYNEQFFGPGTRLTVL.

This clonotype was picked up a small number of times. The chain employs TRBV28 and TRBJ2-1; D is perhaps TRBD2 (5 bases). Between the trimmed V and J ends, which lost 3 bases and 6 bases, there was a span of 18 bases. This CDR3 is built from 16 residues. Germline assignment: CDR1 MDHEN and CDR2 SYDVKM. This chain's CDR3 is CASSFLAGSTFNEQFF. In DNA, the CDR3 is TGTGCCAGCAGTTTTCTCGCGGGTTCGACGTTCAATGAGCAGTTCTTC.

This clonotype was seen repeatedly, ten times or more. This chain joins TRBV4-3 and TRBJ2-7, with D uncertain. With 2 bases removed from V and 3 bases from J, the gap between germline ends came to 14 bases. This CDR3 comprises 15 residues. CDR1 and CDR2 from the germline V gene are LGHNA and YSLEER. DNA for the CDR3: TGCGCCAGCAGCCAAACAACCAATAGTTACTACGAGCAGTACTTC. Encoded protein: CASSQTTNSYYEQYF.

Many counts were recorded for this clonotype. The rearrangement uses TRBV11-3 and TRBJ2-7; 8 bases align to TRBD1. The germline CDR1 and CDR2 sequences are SGHNT and YENEEA. The CDR3 has 16 residues. Trimming at V came to 0 bases and at J to 3 bases, leaving 7 bases not matched to a gene. The CDR3 is CASSLDSVGQGYEQYF. Written as DNA, the CDR3 is TGTGCCAGCAGCTTAGATTCTGTCGGACAGGGCTACGAGCAGTACTTC.

This clonotype was observed a few times. This sequence joins TRBV4-3 and TRBJ1-1; D is unclear. The CDR3 totals 13 residues. CDR1 LGHNA and CDR2 YSLEER come from the germline V gene. V was cut by 0 bases and J by 11 bases, with 13 bases left in between. Here the CDR3 reads CASSQDRVPVAFF. In DNA form, the CDR3 reads TGCGCCAGCAGCCAAGATCGGGTACCGGTGGCTTTCTTT.

The V gene is TRBV5-4, the J gene TRBJ1-2; unclear D gene. V was pared by 0 bases and J by 6 bases, with 9 bases between. Germline values: CDR1 SGHNT, CDR2 YYREEE (reference sequence). The CDR3 runs to 13 residues. CDR3 amino acids: CASSLVGSDGYTF. The CDR3 DNA is TGTGCCAGCAGCTTGGTGGGCAGCGATGGCTACACCTTC.

This clonotype was recorded a few times. The chain employs TRBV7-2 and TRBJ2-1; TRBD2 matches at 11 bases. The germline CDR1 and CDR2 sequences are SGHTA and FQGNSA. Trimming took 5 bases from V and 8 from J; bases not matched to a gene: 11. CDR3 length: 16 residues. In nucleotides, the CDR3 is TGTGCCAGCAGCACCCGTAGCGGGGGGGCCGGGCATGAGCAGTTCTTC. Residues: CASSTRSGGAGHEQFF. The full variable domain, completed using reference TRBV7-2 and TRBJ2-1, is GAGVSQSPSNKVTEKGKDVELRCDPISGHTALYWYRQSLGQGLEFLIYFQGNSAPDKSGLPSDRFSAERTGGSVSTLTIQRTQQEDSAVYLCASSTRSGGAGHEQFFGPGTRLTVL.

This clonotype came up many times. The chain links TRBV6-5 to TRBJ1-2, with D tentatively TRBD1 (5 bases). Looked up from germline, CDR1 is MNHEY and CDR2 is SVGAGI. This CDR3 region has 12 residues. The V end lost 3 bases, the J end lost 4 bases, and 6 bases lay between the germline ends. CDR3 in DNA: TGTGCCAGCAGTTATGGGGGCTATGGCTACACCTTC. Translation gives CASSYGGYGYTF.

This clonotype was observed many times. The CDR3 loop is CASSLSRGRAFVYNEQFF. Written as DNA, the CDR3 is TGTGCCAGCAGTTTATCCAGGGGGCGAGCGTTCGTCTACAATGAGCAGTTCTTC. J is TRBJ2-1 and V is TRBV28, with 8 bases aligning to TRBD1. The trim removed 1 base at V and 3 bases at J, leaving 11 bases unmatched. Germline values: CDR1 MDHEN, CDR2 SYDVKM. CDR3 length equals 18 residues.

This clonotype has only a few counts. The chain employs TRBV3-1 and TRBJ1-2; D gene ambiguous. With 0 bases removed from V and 4 bases from J, the gap between germline ends came to 12 bases. This CDR3 is 15 amino acids long. Per the germline V gene, CDR1 is LGHDT and CDR2 is YNNKEL (reference sequence). CDR3 in DNA: TGTGCCAGCAGCCAAGATGACCCCACGGGCTATGGCTACACCTTC. Protein sequence: CASSQDDPTGYGYTF.

Ten or more counts support this clonotype. The chain combines TRBV7-2 with TRBJ2-7; perhaps TRBD2 as D (5 bases). CDR1 is SGHTA, CDR2 FQGNSA, per germline. V lost 5 bases to trimming and J lost 6 bases, with 14 bases between them. The CDR3 contains 13 residues. The DNA of the CDR3 is TGTGCCAGCAGCCACGAGAAGGACTCCGAGCAGTACTTC. Translating gives CASSHEKDSEQYF.

The chain has TRBV6-5 and TRBJ1-2, with D perhaps TRBD1 (5 bases). V lost 2 bases and J lost 6, with 13 bases in between. The CDR3 has 14 residues. Germline assignment: CDR1 MNHEY and CDR2 SVGAGI. Here the CDR3 DNA reads TGTGCCAGCAGTTACGGGGGTCCTCCCAATGGCTACACCTTC. Translated, it gives CASSYGGPPNGYTF.

This clonotype showed up many times. V usage is TRBV29-1 and J usage is TRBJ2-7; the D gene could be TRBD1 or TRBD2 (5 bases each). The length of the CDR3 is 12 residues. Germline lookup yields CDR1 SQVTM and CDR2 ANQGSEA. With 1 base removed from V and 4 bases from J, the gap between germline ends came to 8 bases. For the CDR3, the DNA is TGCAGCGTTGAAGTCGAGGGGTACGAGCAGTACTTC. Residues: CSVEVEGYEQYF.

This clonotype was recorded at least ten times. The chain is built from TRBV28 and TRBJ1-3, with D possibly matching TRBD1 (5 bases). Germline V CDR1 and CDR2: MDHEN, SYDVKM. Trimming stripped 7 bases from V and 0 bases from J, with 10 bases between. The CDR3 covers 14 residues. As DNA, the CDR3 is TGTGCCAGCAAGACAGAGAGCTCTGGAAACACCATATATTTT. Amino acid sequence: CASKTESSGNTIYF.

This clonotype was counted ten times or more. The chain combines TRBV28 with TRBJ2-5, with D tentatively TRBD2 (6 bases). The germline V gene has CDR1 MDHEN and CDR2 SYDVKM. The CDR3 extends over 16 amino acids. V dropped 4 bases and J dropped 2 bases, with 17 bases sitting between them. CDR3 nucleotides: TGTGCCAGCAGTTGGTGGGGCAGCGGGTATCAAGAGACCCAGTACTTC. Amino acids: CASSWWGSGYQETQYF.

V gene TRBV25-1 combines with J gene TRBJ2-5; 10 nucleotides line up with TRBD1. The CDR3 has 16 residues. Germline loops: CDR1 MGHDK, CDR2 SYGVNS. V was clipped by 3 bases and J by 3 bases; unmatched bases: 7. The CDR3 nucleotides are TGTGCCAGCAGTGACCAGATCGGACAGGGGGAAGAGACCCAGTACTTC. It yields the protein CASSDQIGQGEETQYF.

Concerning this clonotype itself: This sequence may be a read error, since a much larger clone differs from it by one base. Lacking the conserved final phenylalanine or tryptophan, this CDR3 likely reflects a read error. DNA for the CDR3: TGTGCCAGCAGTTTATATCCGGGACAAGCAACCAACGAGCAGTACTCC. Residues: CASSLYPGQATNEQYS. The chain employs TRBV28 and TRBJ2-7; a possible D gene is TRBD1 (6 bases). Germline values: CDR1 MDHEN, CDR2 SYDVKM. V lost 1 base, J lost 5 bases, and 18 bases lay in between. The CDR3 length is 16 residues.

The chain has TRBV15 and TRBJ1-4, with a possible D match to TRBD1 (5 bases). The CDR3 is made up of 17 amino acids. In germline, CDR1 is LNHNV, CDR2 YYDKDF (reference sequence). Trimming pared 0 bases from V and 6 bases from J, leaving 17 bases between. The CDR3 spells CATSRDTRGTEDEKLFF. CDR3 nucleotides: TGTGCCACCAGCAGAGATACAAGGGGAACTGAGGATGAAAAACTGTTTTTT.

This clonotype was recorded many times. The gene calls are TRBV29-1 and TRBJ1-1; tentatively, D is TRBD1 (6 bases). V was cut by 8 bases and J by 8 bases, with 15 bases left in between. Per the germline V gene, CDR1 is SQVTM and CDR2 is ANQGSEA. The CDR3 is 11 amino acids. CDR3 nucleotide sequence: TGCAGCTCAACTGAGGGGGGAGAAGCTTTCTTT. Amino acid sequence: CSSTEGGEAFF.

V and J are TRBV4-2 and TRBJ2-5; TRBD1 matches 7 bases. Germline V gene data show CDR1 as LGHNA and CDR2 as YNFKEQ. CDR3 length: 15 residues. V was clipped by 4 bases and J by 2 bases; unmatched bases: 7. The DNA of the CDR3 is TGTGCCAGCAGCCCCGGGACAGTCCATCAAGAGACCCAGTACTTC. This translates into CASSPGTVHQETQYF.